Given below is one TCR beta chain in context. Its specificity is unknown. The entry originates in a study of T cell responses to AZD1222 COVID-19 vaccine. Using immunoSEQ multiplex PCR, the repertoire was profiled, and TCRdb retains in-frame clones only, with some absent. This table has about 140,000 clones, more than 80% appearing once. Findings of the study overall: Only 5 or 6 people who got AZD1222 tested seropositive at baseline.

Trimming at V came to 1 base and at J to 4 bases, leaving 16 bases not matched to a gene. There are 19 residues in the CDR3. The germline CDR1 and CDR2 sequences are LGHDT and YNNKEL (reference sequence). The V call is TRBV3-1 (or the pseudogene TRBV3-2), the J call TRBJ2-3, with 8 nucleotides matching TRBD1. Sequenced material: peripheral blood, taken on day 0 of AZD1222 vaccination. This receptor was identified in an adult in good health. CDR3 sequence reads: CASSQVNPIGTGLADTQYF. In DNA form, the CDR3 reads TGTGCCAGCAGCCAAGTGAACCCAATTGGGACAGGACTGGCAGATACGCAGTATTTT.